One sample yielded the 30 T cell receptor beta chains listed below, sequenced in a study of naive and memory T cell subsets. Regarding the study as a whole: Especially in CD8 cells, naive repertoires contained a few larger clonotypes, possibly CD45RA-re-expressing memory cells.

These receptors are not linked to any known antigen. An equimolar mix of two oligonucleotides served as the beta constant-region primer for TRBC1 and TRBC2. Four rounds of PCR amplified the ligated cDNA using nested alpha and beta constant-region primers plus SP2. TCRdb passed the UMI-ligation and nested PCR reads through MiXCR, listing each CDR3 protein once. The sample has 150,000 or so distinct CDR3 sequences, 22% seen once. Sequencing used naive CD4+ T cells from blood. Receptor source: a human donor in good health.

This sequence joins TRBV3-1 and TRBJ1-6; 7 nucleotides agree with TRBD1. The J segment lost 3 bases and the V segment lost 2 bases, leaving 7 bases of the junction unmatched. The germline gives CDR1 LGHDT, CDR2 YNNKEL (reference sequence). This CDR3 comprises 17 residues. The CDR3 sequence: CASSQPGRDSYNSPLHF. For the CDR3, the DNA is TGTGCCAGCAGCCAACCCGGCCGGGACAGCTATAATTCACCCCTCCACTTT.

This clonotype was observed at least ten times. DNA for the CDR3: TGTGCCAGCAAGGGGGAGCTCGGGGAGACCCAGTACTTC. Its translation is CASKGELGETQYF. The chain joins TRBV9 to TRBJ2-5; D is possibly TRBD1 (6 bases). Germline values: CDR1 SGDLS, CDR2 YYNGEE. CDR3 length: 13 amino acids. Trimming left V 6 bases short and J 5 bases short, with 14 bases between.

This clonotype showed up just a few times. The chain couples TRBV25-1 to TRBJ2-3; D could derive from TRBD1 or TRBD2 (6 bases each). The germline CDR1 and CDR2 sequences are MGHDK and SYGVNS. V shed 8 bases and J shed 0 bases, with 12 bases lying between them. The CDR3 loop spans 14 amino acids. CDR3 protein: CASSRGDSTDTQYF. The CDR3 DNA follows: TGTGCCAGCTCGAGGGGGGACAGCACAGATACGCAGTATTTT.

The chain carries TRBV28 and TRBJ2-3, with TRBD2 matching over 9 bases. CDR3 size: 15 residues. V shed 6 bases and J 7 bases; nucleotides not matched to a gene: 11. Germline V gene sequence: CDR1 MDHEN, CDR2 SYDVKM. The CDR3 region has the DNA TGTGCCAGCAGCCGGGCTAGCGGGATACTAAATACGCAGTATTTT. Translated: CASSRASGILNTQYF.

The genes are TRBV6-2 or TRBV6-3 and TRBJ2-7, with 7 bases aligning to TRBD1. The CDR3 is made up of 15 amino acids. The germline V gene has CDR1 MNHEY and CDR2 SVGEGT. Trimming cost V 5 bases and J 6 bases; bases outside gene matches: 13. The DNA of the CDR3 is TGTGCCAGCAGTATCCACAGGGGATTCTTCGTCGAGCAGTACTTC. It translates to CASSIHRGFFVEQYF.

This clonotype was detected a few times. The chain couples TRBV6-6 to TRBJ2-7, with D possibly being TRBD1 (5 bases). Germline assignment: CDR1 MNHNY and CDR2 SVGAGI (reference sequence). The V end lost 0 bases, the J end lost 6 bases, and 6 bases lay between the germline ends. The length of the CDR3 is 12 residues. For the CDR3, the DNA is TGTGCCAGCAGTTACTCGACAGTCGAGCAGTACTTC. Translating it yields CASSYSTVEQYF.

This clonotype showed up just a few times. The V and J genes are TRBV24-1 and TRBJ1-6, with TRBD1 as a possible D gene (6 bases). Germline V gene data show CDR1 as KGHDR and CDR2 as SFDVKD. CDR3 length: 14 amino acids. V was cut by 6 bases and J by 3 bases, with 8 bases left in between. The CDR3 region has the DNA TGTGCCACCAGTCCAGGGGACTATAATTCACCCCTCCACTTT. As protein: CATSPGDYNSPLHF.

The rearrangement links TRBV6-5 to TRBJ2-4; 14 bases are shared with TRBD2. The CDR3 runs 17 residues. Germline CDR1 is MNHEY and CDR2 is SVGAGI. The junction had 1 base not matched to a gene; V was cut back by 2 bases and J by 1 base. The DNA of the CDR3 is TGTGCCAGCAGTTACGGGACTAGCGGGAGTGCCAAAAACATTCAGTACTTC. As protein: CASSYGTSGSAKNIQYF.

In this sample, this clonotype turned up many times. The chain combines TRBV20-1 with TRBJ2-4, with D perhaps given as TRBD1 or TRBD2 (5 bases each). Looked up from germline, CDR1 is DFQATT and CDR2 is SNEGSKA (reference sequence). The CDR3 runs to 16 residues. Trimming cost V 6 bases and J 0 bases, with 18 bases left between them. The CDR3 nucleotides read TGCAGTGCCCGAGGCTCGGGGCGGTTAGCCAAAAACATTCAGTACTTC. The encoded protein is CSARGSGRLAKNIQYF.

This chain uses TRBV4-1 with TRBJ1-4; D unresolved. The V gene lost 4 bases and the J gene lost 4 bases, with 7 bases spanning the gap. Germline V CDR1 and CDR2: MGHRA, YSYEKL. The CDR3 consists of 13 residues. The CDR3 coding sequence is TGCGCCAGCAGCCCCAGGAGTAATGAAAAACTGTTTTTT. Translating gives CASSPRSNEKLFF.

This clonotype was observed at least ten times. J is TRBJ2-6 and V is TRBV7-9; 7 bases agree with TRBD2. The CDR3 length is 16 residues. Unmatched junction bases numbered 7, after V lost 5 bases and J lost 3 bases. CDR1 SEHNR and CDR2 FQNEAQ come from the germline V gene (reference sequence). The CDR3 spells CASSPGRGYGANVLTF. Here the CDR3 DNA reads TGTGCCAGCAGCCCAGGGCGGGGGTATGGGGCCAACGTCCTGACTTTC.

This chain uses TRBV6-1 with TRBJ2-3; D is perhaps TRBD1 (6 bases). V lost 7 bases and J lost 0, with 17 bases in between. Germline V gene data show CDR1 as MNHNS and CDR2 as SASEGT. CDR3 length: 16 residues. DNA of the CDR3: TGTGCCAGCATTTTTGGGACACATCATAGCACAGATACGCAGTATTTT. Its translation is CASIFGTHHSTDTQYF.

V gene TRBV6-5 combines with J gene TRBJ1-1; the match to TRBD1 covers 9 bases. Germline trimming cut 5 bases from V and 2 bases from J; bases unmatched to any gene: 6. The germline V gene has CDR1 MNHEY and CDR2 SVGAGI. The CDR3 contains 15 residues. CDR3 DNA: TGTGCCAGCAGTCAAGACAGGGGGGTCAACACTGAAGCTTTCTTT. This translates into CASSQDRGVNTEAFF.

The rearrangement links TRBV5-1 to TRBJ1-1; D possibly corresponds to TRBD1 (6 bases). CDR1 and CDR2 (germline): SGHRS, YFSETQ. The ends were cut back, 0 bases at V and 1 base at J, with 13 bases in the middle. CDR3 length: 16 residues. The CDR3 is CASSLVTGQRNTEAFF. The CDR3 DNA sequence: TGCGCCAGCAGCTTGGTTACCGGACAGAGGAACACTGAAGCTTTCTTT.

This clonotype has more than one count but fewer than ten. This rearrangement joins TRBV6-5 to TRBJ1-2; possibly TRBD1 for D (5 bases). The CDR3 totals 15 residues. Trimming left V 0 bases short and J 5 bases short, with 13 bases between. Germline assignment: CDR1 MNHEY and CDR2 SVGAGI. CDR3 protein: CASSYSLMGGYGYTF. The CDR3 nucleotides read TGTGCCAGCAGTTACTCTTTGATGGGGGGTTATGGCTACACCTTC.

The table lists this clonotype with a few counts. The CDR3, as DNA: TGTGCCAGCAGCCTTACCCGGAAGGGGGCTCAGAGCTATGGCTACACCTTC. Translation: CASSLTRKGAQSYGYTF. This chain links TRBV6-7 with TRBJ1-2, with 7 bases fitting TRBD1. TRBV6-7 is an ORF, with its function uncertain. V trimming: 6 bases; J trimming: 4 bases; junction bases outside the gene matches: 17. CDR3 size: 17 residues.

The chain has TRBV7-9 and TRBJ1-1; D is unclear. V lost 4 bases, J lost 10 bases, and 13 bases lay in between. This CDR3 has 12 residues. Germline V gene sequence: CDR1 SEHNR, CDR2 FQNEAQ (reference sequence). This CDR3 reads CASSSGPATAFF. The CDR3 DNA follows: TGTGCCAGCAGCTCCGGCCCGGCCACAGCTTTCTTT.

The sample holds many counts of this clonotype. The chain recombines TRBV12-3 or TRBV12-4 with TRBJ2-5; the D is unclear. Deletions cut 5 bases from V and 5 bases from J, with 12 bases between. The CDR3 runs 13 residues. CDR3 sequence reads: CASSPDGGETQYF. The CDR3 DNA is TGTGCCAGCAGTCCCGATGGCGGCGAGACCCAGTACTTC.

This clonotype has a handful of counts. J is TRBJ2-5 and V is TRBV12-3 or TRBV12-4, with 8 bases aligning to TRBD1. The CDR3 spans 13 residues. V was pared by 6 bases and J by 9 bases, with 9 bases of the junction left unmatched. As DNA, the CDR3 is TGTGCCAGCAGCCGAACGGACAGGGCCCCCCAGTACTTC. Translation: CASSRTDRAPQYF.

This clonotype was seen only a few times. The chain employs TRBV6-5 and TRBJ2-5; 12 bases match TRBD1. J was trimmed by 3 bases and V by 6 bases; bases with no gene match: 8. Germline CDR1 MNHEY, CDR2 SVGAGI. This CDR3 is 16 amino acids long. The CDR3 loop reads CASSQSGTGGEETQYF. The CDR3 nucleotides are TGTGCCAGCAGCCAGAGCGGGACAGGGGGCGAAGAGACCCAGTACTTC.

This clonotype was counted between two and nine times. V is TRBV5-1 and J is TRBJ2-1; maybe TRBD2 (6 bases). Germline V gene lookup returns CDR1 SGHRS and CDR2 YFSETQ. This CDR3 spans 16 amino acids. V lost 0 bases and J 7 bases, leaving 17 bases between the germline ends. CDR3 amino acids: CASSLVPGVKGNEQFF. The DNA for the CDR3 is TGCGCCAGCAGCTTGGTTCCGGGAGTCAAAGGAAATGAGCAGTTCTTC.

This clonotype was seen only a few times. The genes are TRBV29-1 and TRBJ2-7; D unclear. Germline CDR1 SQVTM, CDR2 ANQGSEA. This CDR3 is 11 amino acids long. The V end lost 4 bases, the J end lost 1 base, and 5 bases lay between the germline ends. CDR3 amino acids: CSVARSYEQYF. In nucleotides, the CDR3 is TGCAGCGTTGCTCGGTCCTACGAGCAGTACTTC.

The rearrangement uses TRBV7-6 and TRBJ2-5, with 8 bases identical to TRBD2. The CDR3 consists of 17 residues. Germline CDR1 and CDR2: SGHVS and FNYEAQ. Unmatched junction bases numbered 15, after V lost 5 bases and J lost 4 bases. The CDR3 sequence: CASSLTGAGGRGETQYF. For the CDR3, the DNA is TGTGCCAGCAGCCTGACGGGGGCGGGAGGAAGAGGAGAGACCCAGTACTTC.

There are a few counts of this clonotype. The gene calls are TRBV2 and TRBJ2-5, with D perhaps TRBD2 (5 bases). The germline V gene encodes CDR1 SNHLY and CDR2 FYNNEI. The CDR3 extends over 14 amino acids. With 6 bases removed from V and 0 bases from J, the gap between germline ends came to 11 bases. The CDR3: CASRSGTYQETQYF. As DNA, the CDR3 is TGTGCCAGCAGGAGCGGAACGTACCAAGAGACCCAGTACTTC. Drawing the rest from reference TRBV2 and TRBJ2-5, the complete variable domain is EPEVTQTPSHQVTQMGQEVILRCVPISNHLYFYWYRQILGQKVEFLVSFYNNEISEKSEIFDDQFSVERPDGSNFTLKIRSTKLEDSAMYFCASRSGTYQETQYFGPGTRLLVL.

This chain uses TRBV6-2 or TRBV6-3 with TRBJ1-5, with 7 bases aligning to TRBD1. The junction had 7 bases not matched to a gene; V was cut back by 3 bases and J by 5 bases. The CDR3 has 15 residues. CDR1 and CDR2 (germline): MNHEY, SVGEGT. CDR3 loop: CASSYSTGVHQPQHF. DNA for the CDR3: TGTGCCAGCAGTTATTCCACAGGGGTTCATCAGCCCCAGCATTTT.

The V call is TRBV18, the J call TRBJ1-2, with D unclear. V gave up 4 bases and J gave up 6 bases, with 21 bases separating them. CDR1 is KGHSH and CDR2 is LQKENI in the germline V gene. The CDR3 is 16 residues long. CDR3 in amino acids: CASSRYSVRAEDGYTF. CDR3 nucleotide sequence: TGTGCCAGCTCACGATACTCCGTGCGGGCGGAAGATGGCTACACCTTC.

This clonotype has a handful of counts. The rearrangement uses TRBV16 and TRBJ2-7; D call uncertain. In germline, CDR1 is KGHSY, CDR2 FQNENV. Trimming left V 3 bases short and J 1 base short, with 10 bases between. CDR3 length: 14 residues. This chain's CDR3 is CASSHPYWSYEQYF. The CDR3 DNA sequence: TGTGCCAGCAGCCATCCCTATTGGTCCTACGAGCAGTACTTC.

The rearrangement links TRBV20-1 to TRBJ2-1; a weak D match, TRBD1 (6 bases). Between the trimmed V and J ends, which lost 6 bases and 0 bases, there was a span of 15 bases. The CDR3 covers 15 residues. Germline CDR1 and CDR2: DFQATT and SNEGSKA (reference sequence). The CDR3 region is CSADLMTGSYNEQFF. The CDR3 DNA is TGCAGTGCAGACCTAATGACAGGCTCCTACAATGAGCAGTTCTTC.

This clonotype has ten or more counts. V and J are TRBV29-1 and TRBJ2-5, with TRBD2 identical over 11 bases. Germline V gene lookup returns CDR1 SQVTM and CDR2 ANQGSEA. Trimming removed 6 bases from V and 9 bases from J; junction bases left unmatched: 3. CDR3 length: 11 residues. CDR3 loop: CSVVAGGAQYF. The CDR3 nucleotides read TGCAGCGTCGTAGCGGGGGGGGCCCAGTACTTC.

This clonotype occurred a few times. The V gene is TRBV7-9, the J gene TRBJ1-2; 7 nucleotides align to TRBD1. This CDR3 spans 14 amino acids. Germline CDR1 and CDR2: SEHNR and FQNEAQ (reference sequence). Germline trimming cut 8 bases from V and 4 bases from J; bases unmatched to any gene: 10. This CDR3 reads CASGARGQSYGYTF. CDR3 nucleotide sequence: TGTGCCAGCGGGGCCCGGGGACAGAGCTATGGCTACACCTTC.